This T cell receptor beta chain was observed in a study of T cell responses to AZD1222 COVID-19 vaccine (dated by TCRdb to the early 2020s). Notes on the research overall: TCR sequencing was performed for approximately 240 trial participants, of whom 200 to 220 were given two doses of AZD1222 and around 25 were given two doses of MenACWY control vaccine. Enrollment into the trials was organized by age into subgroups of 18-55, 56-69 and 70-plus years, and those subgroups contained roughly 150, 30 and 60 TCR-sequenced participants, respectively. What the research found in general, with its limitations: Vaccine-associated CD4 TCRs spanned the whole spike protein, with dominant responses in regions 160-218 and 743-854. Spike-specific TCR breadth and depth rose significantly after two AZD1222 doses compared with day 0 and with MenACWY recipients. In the small 56-69-year group, the increase in depth fell short of significance, most likely because of low power. Most participants were white British and females outnumbered males, and the authors suggested that clonal diversity may have been underestimated. Conclusions about previously exposed vaccinees were limited because only 5 or 6 AZD1222 recipients were SARS-CoV-2 seropositive at baseline. Because no day 14 peak-response samples were available, repertoires were characterized only after the peak T cell response. Nearly half of unique spike-specific TCRs reportedly recognized epitopes outside regions mutated in the B.1.351 and B.1.1.7 variants.

The CDR3 regions of human TCRbeta chains were analyzed by immunosequencing. In the source study's methods: TCRs in the repertoires were matched against a reference library of SARS-CoV-2-specific TCRs that had been generated with the MIRA antigen-specificity platform. Breadth was defined as the fraction of unique TCRs that were SARS-CoV-2-associated, and depth was defined as the fraction of total T cells that were SARS-CoV-2-associated. Using the MIRA data, every spike-specific TCR was mapped to the spike region that the TCR reacted to and assigned to either a CD4 or a CD8 class. Log10-transformed breadth and depth values were compared by one-way ANOVA with Sidak's multiple comparisons tests. TCRdb took this table from immuneACCESS and kept in-frame rearrangements with V and J called. Such tables lack part of the clones; where checked against another copy, unresolved V genes explain under half of the gap, and the rest is unexplained. V and J calls and clone size follow that table, whereas D and trimming were derived from the DNA. This sample comprises about 150,000 clones, 70% to 90% of them detected only once. The top ten constitute approximately 5.4% of the sample.

On this clone: Its cognate antigen has yet to be identified. Base qualities are not recorded, but no much larger clone differs from it by a single base.

The sample's time point label is to be understood as: about 28 days (+/-7) after the second vaccine dose. Because spike-specific TCR depth and breadth did not differ between the two schedules, AZD1222 recipients who got a second dose at roughly 4 weeks were pooled with those who got a second dose at roughly 12 weeks. Vaccinee samples came from UK trials COV001 and COV002, including a single-blind randomized controlled phase 2/3 trial of AZD1222 (ChAdOx1 nCoV-19) in healthy adults. For TCRbeta chain sequencing, PBMC samples were collected from trial participants at day 0 and at day 28 after the second dose. At the junction V is shortened by 8 bases and J by 1 base, with 11 bases in between. The CDR3 covers 13 residues, taking in both the cysteine and the phenylalanine. Only the CDR3 DNA is retained, 39 bases long and in frame from the first base. As encoded in the germline V gene, CDR1 is MDHEN while CDR2 is SYDVKM.

Sequenced here: peripheral blood, sampled 28 days after the second AZD1222 dose. The TCR originated in an adult who received the AZD1222 COVID-19 vaccine. This chain is built from TRBV28 and TRBJ1-1, with the D gene call left open. The CDR3 protein: CASGTVWNTEAFF. The nucleotides are TGTGCCAGCGGTACAGTTTGGAACACTGAAGCTTTCTTT.